The entry below describes one T cell receptor beta chain. Its specificity is not known. The entry originates in a study of post-analysis software for immune sequencing data. About the research overall: Relapsing-remitting, secondary progressive and progressive-relapsing multiple sclerosis courses were included.

Study observations and caveats: With F measure, samples from one preparation batch clustered together strongly. TRBV5-6, TRBV5-1 and TRBV20-1 were among several TRBV segments more frequent in patients than controls.

The CDR3 loop spans 16 amino acids. Germline lookup yields CDR1 LNHNV and CDR2 YYDKDF (reference sequence). V gave up 0 bases and J gave up 4 bases; unmatched junction bases: 5. Prepared libraries of TCR beta cDNA carried unique molecular identifiers. From around 0.96 to 9.9 million T cells, 400,000 to 650,000 cDNA molecules were obtained. Via MiXCR, TCRdb re-called the PCR reads, giving one row per CDR3 protein. The sample records 740,000 or so distinct CDR3 sequences, approximately 53% being singletons. The TCR comes from a girl under 18 with multiple sclerosis. This chain joins TRBV15 and TRBJ2-3, with 9 bases that match TRBD1. Sequences were obtained from blood. The DNA of the CDR3 is TGTGCCACCAGCAGAGAAAGACAGGGGGTTGCAGATACGCAGTATTTT. It specifies CATSRERQGVADTQYF. Full variable domain (remainder filled in from reference TRBV15 and TRBJ2-3): DAMVIQNPRYQVTQFGKPVTLSCSQTLNHNVMYWYQQKSSQAPKLLFHYYDKDFNNEADTPDNFQSRRPNTSFCFLDIRSPGLGDTAMYLCATSRERQGVADTQYFGPGTRLTVL.